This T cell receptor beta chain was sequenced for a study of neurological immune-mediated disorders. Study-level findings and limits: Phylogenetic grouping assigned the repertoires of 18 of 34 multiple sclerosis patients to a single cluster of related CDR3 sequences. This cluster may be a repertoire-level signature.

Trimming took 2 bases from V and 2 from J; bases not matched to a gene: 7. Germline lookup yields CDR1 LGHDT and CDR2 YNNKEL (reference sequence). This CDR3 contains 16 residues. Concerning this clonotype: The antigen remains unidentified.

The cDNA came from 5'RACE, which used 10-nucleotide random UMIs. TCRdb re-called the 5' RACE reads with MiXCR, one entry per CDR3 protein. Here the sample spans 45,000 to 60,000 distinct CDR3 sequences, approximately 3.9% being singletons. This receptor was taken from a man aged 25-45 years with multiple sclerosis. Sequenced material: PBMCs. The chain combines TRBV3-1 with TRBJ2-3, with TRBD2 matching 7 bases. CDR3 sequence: CASSQPTGGFTDTQYF. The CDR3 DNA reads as TGTGCCAGCAGCCAACCCACGGGGGGATTCACAGATACGCAGTATTTT.